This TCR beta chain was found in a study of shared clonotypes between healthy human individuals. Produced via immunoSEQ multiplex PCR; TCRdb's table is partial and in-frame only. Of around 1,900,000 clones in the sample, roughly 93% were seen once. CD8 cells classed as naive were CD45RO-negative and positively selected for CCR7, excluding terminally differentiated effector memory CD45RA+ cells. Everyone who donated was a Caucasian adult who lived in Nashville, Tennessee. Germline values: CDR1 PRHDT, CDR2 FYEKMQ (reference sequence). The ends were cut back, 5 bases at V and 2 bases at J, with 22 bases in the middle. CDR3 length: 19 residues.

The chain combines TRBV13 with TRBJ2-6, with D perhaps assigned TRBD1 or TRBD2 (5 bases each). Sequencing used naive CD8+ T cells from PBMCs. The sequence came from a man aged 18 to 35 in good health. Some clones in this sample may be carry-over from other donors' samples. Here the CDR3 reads CASSPRSGTFRAGANVLTF. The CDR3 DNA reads TGTGCCAGCAGCCCCCGTTCGGGGACGTTTCGGGCTGGGGCCAACGTCCTGACTTTC.